This TCR beta chain was documented in a study of blood T cell repertoires in COVID-19. Overall study: Samples of COVID-19 (acute and convalescent) were obtained from the United States, Italy and Spain. Sources were T cells, B-cell-depleted T cells, or PBMCs; the material itself was cDNA or gDNA.

Study processing details: Cell counts per sample came from amplifying reference gene primers. Some clones are missing from TCRdb's copy, which holds only in-frame ones; the method was immunoSEQ multiplex PCR. V, J and clone size are those of that table, while D and trimming were read from the DNA. This table holds fewer than 50,000 clones, approximately 86% found once. The CDR3 runs 16 residues. Trimming removed 10 bases from V and 8 bases from J; junction bases left unmatched: 18. Germline V gene sequence: CDR1 WSHSY, CDR2 SAAADI. The chain uses TRBV10-2 and TRBJ2-4; TRBD2 aligns across 9 bases. The origin of this receptor is a woman of 80 years or more with acute or convalescent COVID-19. Sequencing was done on a sample of peripheral blood. The CDR3 reads CATRPGFAGGGDIQYF. CDR3 bases: TGCGCCACCCGGCCGGGGTTTGCGGGAGGGGGGGACATTCAGTACTTC.